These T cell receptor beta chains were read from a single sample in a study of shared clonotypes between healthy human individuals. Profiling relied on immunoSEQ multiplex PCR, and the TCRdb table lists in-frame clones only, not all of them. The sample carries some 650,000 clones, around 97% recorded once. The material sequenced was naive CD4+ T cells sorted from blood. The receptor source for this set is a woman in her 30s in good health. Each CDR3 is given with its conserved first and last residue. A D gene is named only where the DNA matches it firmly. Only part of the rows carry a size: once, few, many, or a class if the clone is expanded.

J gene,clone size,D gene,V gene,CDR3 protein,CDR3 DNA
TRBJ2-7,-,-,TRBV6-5,CASRPPGLHEQYF,TGTGCCAGCAGGCCCCCGGGACTCCATGAGCAGTACTTC
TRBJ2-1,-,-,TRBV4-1,CASSRQLYNEQFF,TGCGCCAGCAGCCGACAGTTATACAATGAGCAGTTCTTC
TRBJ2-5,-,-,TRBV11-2,CASSLGYGETQYF,TGTGCCAGCAGCCTAGGCTACGGGGAGACCCAGTACTTC
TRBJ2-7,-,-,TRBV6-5,CASSWSSSYEQYF,TGTGCCAGCAGTTGGTCCAGCTCCTACGAGCAGTACTTC
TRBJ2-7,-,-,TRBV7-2,CASSLGGISYEQYF,TGTGCCAGCAGCTTAGGCGGGATAAGCTACGAGCAGTACTTC
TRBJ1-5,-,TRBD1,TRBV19,CASSPDREWNQPQHF,TGTGCCAGTAGCCCCGACAGGGAATGGAATCAGCCCCAGCATTTT
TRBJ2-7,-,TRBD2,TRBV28,CASSLRLAAYEQYF,TGTGCCAGCAGTTTACGACTAGCGGCATACGAGCAGTACTTC
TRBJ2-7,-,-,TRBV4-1,CASSQVIPPLSGQQYF,TGCGCCAGCAGCCAAGTAATCCCCCCACTTAGCGGACAGCAGTACTTC
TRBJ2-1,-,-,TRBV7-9,CASSPKNSGQFF,TGTGCCAGCAGCCCTAAAAATTCAGGGCAGTTCTTC
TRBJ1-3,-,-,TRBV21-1,CASSNRGRGNTIYF,TGTGCCAGCAGCAATCGCGGGCGAGGAAACACCATATATTTT
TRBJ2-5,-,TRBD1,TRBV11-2,CASSTHGQGRETQYF,TGTGCCAGCAGCACCCACGGACAGGGAAGAGAGACCCAGTACTTC
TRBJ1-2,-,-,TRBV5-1,CASSPGPEGYGYTF,TGCGCCAGCAGCCCGGGACCTGAGGGCTATGGCTACACCTTC
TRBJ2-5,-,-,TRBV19,CASSPREFQRETQYF,TGTGCCAGTAGTCCTAGGGAATTTCAACGAGAGACCCAGTACTTC
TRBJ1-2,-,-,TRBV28,CASSFGDRYGYTF,TGTGCCAGCAGTTTTGGGGATCGCTATGGCTACACCTTC
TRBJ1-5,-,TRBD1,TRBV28,CASSTVGQGVPYSNQPQHF,TGTGCCAGCAGTACCGTAGGACAGGGGGTCCCATATAGCAATCAGCCCCAGCATTTT
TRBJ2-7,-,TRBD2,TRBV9,CASSVGTGGYYEQYF,TGTGCCAGCAGCGTAGGTACGGGAGGCTACTACGAGCAGTACTTC
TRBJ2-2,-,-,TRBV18,CASSPLLQPGPPTGELFF,TGTGCCAGCTCACCACTCCTACAGCCGGGACCCCCCACCGGGGAGCTGTTTTTT
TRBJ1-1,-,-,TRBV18,CASSPARVNTEAFF,TGTGCCAGCTCACCGGCCAGGGTGAACACTGAAGCTTTCTTT
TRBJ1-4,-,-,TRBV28,CASSLSQSSGSTNEKLFF,TGTGCCAGCAGTTTATCTCAATCGTCAGGGTCAACTAATGAAAAACTGTTTTTT
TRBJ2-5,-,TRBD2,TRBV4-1,CASSQGRLAGQETQYF,TGCGCCAGCAGCCAAGGGAGACTAGCGGGACAAGAGACCCAGTACTTC
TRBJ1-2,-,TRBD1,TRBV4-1,CASSQGTIGQGANYGYTF,TGCGCCAGCAGCCAAGGCACGATTGGACAGGGGGCGAACTATGGCTACACCTTC
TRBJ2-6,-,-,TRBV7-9,CASSFEQGSGANVLTF,TGTGCCAGCAGCTTCGAGCAGGGCTCTGGGGCCAACGTCCTGACTTTC
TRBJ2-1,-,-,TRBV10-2,CASSGVPLSTYNEQFF,TGCGCCAGCAGCGGCGTTCCCCTGAGCACCTACAATGAGCAGTTCTTC
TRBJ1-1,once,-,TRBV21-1,CASSAEGAGGTEAFF,TGTGCCAGCAGCGCCGAGGGGGCTGGGGGCACTGAAGCTTTCTTT
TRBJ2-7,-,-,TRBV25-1,CASSPGGKRTYEQYF,TGTGCCAGCAGCCCCGGGGGTAAGAGGACCTACGAGCAGTACTTC
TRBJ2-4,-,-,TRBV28,CASSLLGEKKGRIQYF,TGTGCCAGCAGTTTGTTGGGAGAAAAAAAGGGGCGCATTCAGTACTTC
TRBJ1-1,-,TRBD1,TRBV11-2,CASSFGQGTEAFF,TGTGCCAGCAGCTTCGGACAGGGCACTGAAGCTTTCTTT
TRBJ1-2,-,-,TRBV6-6,CASRQAGQYGYTF,TGTGCCAGCAGGCAGGCCGGACAGTATGGCTACACCTTC
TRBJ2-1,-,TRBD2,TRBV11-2,CASSQALAGGKNNEQFF,TGTGCCAGCAGCCAAGCACTAGCGGGAGGTAAAAACAATGAGCAGTTCTTC
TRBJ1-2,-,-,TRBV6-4,CASSESGFYGYTF,TGTGCCAGCAGTGAATCAGGGTTCTATGGCTACACCTTC
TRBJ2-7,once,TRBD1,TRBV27,CASGSPGQGLYEQYF,TGTGCCAGCGGGTCTCCGGGACAGGGGTTGTACGAGCAGTACTTC
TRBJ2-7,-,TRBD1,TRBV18,CASSPGTGRDEQYF,TGTGCCAGCTCACCGGGGACAGGGCGGGACGAGCAGTACTTC
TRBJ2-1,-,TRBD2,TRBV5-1,CASSLPGLANYNEQFF,TGCGCCAGCAGCTTACCGGGACTAGCCAACTACAATGAGCAGTTCTTC
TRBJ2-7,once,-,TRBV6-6,CASSYWGEQYF,TGTGCCAGCAGTTATTGGGGCGAGCAGTACTTC
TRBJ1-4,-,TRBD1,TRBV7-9,CASSSSPGQDEKLFF,TGTGCCAGCAGCTCCTCTCCGGGACAGGATGAAAAACTGTTTTTT
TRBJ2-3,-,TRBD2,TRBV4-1,CASSQRDERESTDTQYF,TGCGCCAGCAGCCAAAGAGATGAGCGGGAGTCGACAGATACGCAGTATTTT
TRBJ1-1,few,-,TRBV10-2,CASSDTGFSTEAFF,TGCGCCAGCAGTGACACCGGGTTCAGCACTGAAGCTTTCTTT
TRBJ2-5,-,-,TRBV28,CASSLPSSPLQETQYF,TGTGCCAGCAGTTTACCCTCATCCCCCCTTCAAGAGACCCAGTACTTC
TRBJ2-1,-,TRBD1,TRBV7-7,CASSTDRVSYNEQFF,TGTGCCAGCAGCACAGACAGGGTATCCTACAATGAGCAGTTCTTC
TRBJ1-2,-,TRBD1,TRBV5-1,CASSLGQGAYGYTF,TGCGCCAGCAGCTTGGGACAGGGGGCCTATGGCTACACCTTC
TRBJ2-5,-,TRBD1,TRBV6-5,CASSLPGQAKETQYF,TGTGCCAGCAGCCTCCCCGGACAGGCCAAAGAGACCCAGTACTTC
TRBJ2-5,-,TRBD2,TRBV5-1,CASSLEASGIETQYF,TGCGCCAGCAGCTTGGAGGCTAGCGGGATAGAGACCCAGTACTTC
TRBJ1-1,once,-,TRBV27,CASSIRGNTEAFF,TGTGCCAGCAGTATCCGGGGGAACACTGAAGCTTTCTTT
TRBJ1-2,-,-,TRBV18,CASSPLDSGGYTF,TGTGCCAGCTCACCACTGGACAGCGGGGGCTACACCTTC
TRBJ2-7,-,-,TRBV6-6,CASSYADSFDEQYF,TGTGCCAGCAGTTACGCGGACTCCTTCGACGAGCAGTACTTC
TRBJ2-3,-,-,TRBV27,CASSSWASGTDTQYF,TGTGCCAGCTCCTCATGGGCTAGCGGCACAGATACGCAGTATTTT
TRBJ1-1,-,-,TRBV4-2,CASSVNQEFMNTEAFF,TGTGCCAGCAGCGTTAATCAGGAGTTCATGAACACTGAAGCTTTCTTT
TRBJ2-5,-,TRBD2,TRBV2,CASSWLAEMGYF,TGTGCCAGCAGTTGGCTAGCGGAAATGGGGTACTTC
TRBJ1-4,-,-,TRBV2,CASSRTGRANEKLFF,TGTGCCAGCAGTCGGACGGGGAGGGCTAATGAAAAACTGTTTTTT
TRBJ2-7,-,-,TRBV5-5,CASSLEWGSYEQYF,TGTGCCAGCAGCTTGGAGTGGGGTTCCTACGAGCAGTACTTC
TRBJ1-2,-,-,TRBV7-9,CASSQSKGPYGYTF,TGTGCCAGCAGCCAAAGTAAGGGCCCCTATGGCTACACCTTC
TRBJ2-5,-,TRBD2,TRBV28,CASSPLGLAGDRETQYF,TGTGCCAGCAGCCCCCTGGGACTAGCGGGAGATCGAGAGACCCAGTACTTC
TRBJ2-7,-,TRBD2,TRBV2,CASGAATSGRAYEQYF,TGTGCCAGCGGTGCCGCGACTAGCGGGAGGGCCTACGAGCAGTACTTC
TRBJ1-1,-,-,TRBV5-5,CASRPPRGLINTEAFF,TGTGCCAGCAGGCCGCCCCGGGGGCTAATAAACACTGAAGCTTTCTTT